Detailed here is one T cell receptor (beta chain). Its specificity is unknown. Running of the assay took place at deep level. Profiling relied on immunoSEQ multiplex PCR, and the TCRdb table lists in-frame clones only, not all of them. The table has hundreds of thousands of clones, roughly 72% seen once. The sample originates from a study of shared clonotypes between healthy human individuals. Study information: Those who served as donors were a couple of women and a few men between the ages of 18 and 49.

CDR1 is SGDLS and CDR2 is YYNGEE in the germline V gene. CDR3 length: 15 residues. Trimming removed 2 bases from V and 0 bases from J, with 8 bases in between. Regarding the study as a whole: Donor scarcity curtailed the genetic and exposure-history diversity represented herein. Clonotype sharing among donors, it was expected, would be affected by sequencing depth.

The material sequenced was PBMCs. This chain uses TRBV9 with TRBJ1-4; D unresolved. The sequence was obtained from a woman aged 40 to 50 in good health. Some clones in this sample may be carry-over from other donors' samples. The CDR3: CASSVGRATNEKLFF. The DNA of the CDR3 is TGTGCCAGCAGCGTGGGGAGGGCAACTAATGAAAAACTGTTTTTT.